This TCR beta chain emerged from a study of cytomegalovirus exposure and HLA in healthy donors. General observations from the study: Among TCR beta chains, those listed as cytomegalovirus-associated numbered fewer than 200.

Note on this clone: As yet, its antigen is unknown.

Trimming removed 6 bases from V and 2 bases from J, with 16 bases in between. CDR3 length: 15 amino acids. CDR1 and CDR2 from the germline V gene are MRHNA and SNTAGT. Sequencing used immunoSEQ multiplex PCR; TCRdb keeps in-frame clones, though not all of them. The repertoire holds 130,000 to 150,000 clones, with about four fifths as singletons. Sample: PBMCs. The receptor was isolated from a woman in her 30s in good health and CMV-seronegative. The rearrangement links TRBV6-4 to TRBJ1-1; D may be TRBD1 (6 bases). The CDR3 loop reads CASSEQGGENTEAFF. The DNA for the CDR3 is TGTGCCAGCAGCGAACAGGGTGGGGAAAACACTGAAGCTTTCTTT.